This entry lists 14 T cell receptor beta chains sequenced from one sample in a study of cytomegalovirus exposure and HLA in healthy donors. The study ran its PCR with 60 Vbeta and 13 Jbeta primers. Profiled with immunoSEQ multiplex PCR; TCRdb holds only in-frame clones, not every one. The table has around 100,000 clones, about four fifths seen once. The sample comprised PBMCs. The source of these receptors is a man between 25 and 39 years old in good health and CMV-seronegative.

V is TRBV11-2 and J is TRBJ2-1, with TRBD2 matching over 11 bases. The CDR3 is 17 amino acids. Germline V lookup: CDR1 SGHAT, CDR2 FQNNGV. Germline trimming cut 5 bases from V and 3 bases from J; bases unmatched to any gene: 9. In DNA, the CDR3 is TGTGCCAGCAGCATCCGACTAGCGGGATGGGGCTACAATGAGCAGTTCTTC. This gives the protein CASSIRLAGWGYNEQFF.

The genes are TRBV10-2 and TRBJ1-5; D gene unclear. V lost 0 bases, J lost 6 bases, and 9 bases lay in between. Germline V gene data show CDR1 as WSHSY and CDR2 as SAAADI. The CDR3 runs 14 residues. CDR3 in DNA: TGCGCCAGCAGTGAGTCCCGTGGAGTTCAGCCCCAGCATTTT. This translates into CASSESRGVQPQHF.

The genes are TRBV7-9 and TRBJ2-3, with 10 positions matching TRBD1. The CDR3 runs 17 residues. The germline gives CDR1 SEHNR, CDR2 FQNEAQ (reference sequence). The V segment lost 5 bases and the J segment 2 bases; nucleotides outside the gene matches: 10. The CDR3 reads CASSLYRGQGNTDTQYF. Here the CDR3 DNA reads TGTGCCAGCAGCCTCTACCGGGGACAGGGGAACACAGATACGCAGTATTTT.

This chain joins TRBV5-6 and TRBJ1-3; D remains unclear. The germline V gene has CDR1 SGHDT and CDR2 YYEEEE. CDR3 length: 15 residues. Trimming took 2 bases from V and 0 from J, leaving 9 bases between them. The CDR3: CASSFISGSGNTIYF. DNA for the CDR3: TGTGCCAGCAGCTTTATATCGGGCTCTGGAAACACCATATATTTT. Full variable domain (remainder filled in from reference TRBV5-6 and TRBJ1-3): DAGVTQSPTHLIKTRGQQVTLRCSPKSGHDTVSWYQQALGQGPQFIFQYYEEEERQRGNFPDRFSGHQFPNYSSELNVNALLLGDSALYLCASSFISGSGNTIYFGEGSWLTVV.

The J gene is TRBJ2-5, the V gene TRBV5-1, with a possible D match to TRBD1 (5 bases). The CDR3 contains 14 residues. The germline CDR1 and CDR2 sequences are SGHRS and YFSETQ. V lost 0 bases to trimming and J lost 3 bases, with 9 bases between them. CDR3 DNA: TGCGCCAGCAGCTTGGACAGGCCAAAAGAGACCCAGTACTTC. Amino acids: CASSLDRPKETQYF.

The rearrangement joins TRBV30 to TRBJ1-2, with a weak D call TRBD1 (6 bases). Germline V gene lookup returns CDR1 GTSNPN and CDR2 SVGIG (reference sequence). The CDR3 contains 13 residues. Between the trimmed V and J ends, which lost 5 bases and 1 base, there was a span of 11 bases. CDR3 residues: CAWGGGHNYGYTF. CDR3 coding DNA: TGTGCCTGGGGGGGCGGACATAACTATGGCTACACCTTC.

The chain recombines TRBV4-3 with TRBJ1-2; perhaps TRBD1 as D (6 bases). This CDR3 has 17 amino acids. The germline CDR1 and CDR2 sequences are LGHNA and YSLEER. The V and J ends lost 0 bases and 5 bases respectively, with 19 bases between them. CDR3 in DNA: TGCGCCAGCAGCCAAGATTTTAGGAAGCAGGGGCCTTATGGCTACACCTTC. The encoded protein is CASSQDFRKQGPYGYTF.

The chain couples TRBV6-4 to TRBJ1-2; 8 positions agree with TRBD1. This CDR3 has 14 residues. Germline V CDR1 and CDR2: MRHNA, SNTAGT. V was pared by 6 bases and J by 7 bases, with 10 bases of the junction left unmatched. The CDR3 DNA sequence: TGTGCCAGCAGCGAAACCCAGGGGGCGTCTGGCTACACCTTC. Its translation: CASSETQGASGYTF.

The chain has TRBV11-1 and TRBJ2-5, with TRBD2 matching 11 bases. V shed 5 bases, J shed 2 bases, and the junction held 4 bases outside the gene matches. CDR1 and CDR2 (germline): SGHAT, FQDESV (reference sequence). This CDR3 has 15 residues. The CDR3 reads CASSVGTSGQETQYF. CDR3 DNA: TGTGCCAGCAGCGTCGGGACTAGCGGACAAGAGACCCAGTACTTC. The whole variable domain, remainder taken from reference TRBV11-1 and TRBJ2-5, is EAEVAQSPRYKITEKSQAVAFWCDPISGHATLYWYRQILGQGPELLVQFQDESVVDDSQLPKDRFSAERLKGVDSTLKIQPAELGDSAMYLCASSVGTSGQETQYFGPGTRLLVL.

The chain employs TRBV10-1 and TRBJ2-1, with D possibly being TRBD1 (6 bases). Germline V lookup: CDR1 WNHNN, CDR2 SYGVQD (reference sequence). The length of the CDR3 is 14 residues. The V gene lost 3 bases and the J gene lost 12 bases, with 18 bases spanning the gap. The CDR3 here is CASSERDIPERQFF. CDR3 DNA: TGCGCCAGCAGTGAACGGGACATCCCCGAGCGGCAGTTCTTC.

The rearrangement joins TRBV5-1 to TRBJ1-4; D gene uncertain. The V gene lost 9 bases and the J gene lost 5 bases, with 11 bases spanning the gap. The germline V gene encodes CDR1 SGHRS and CDR2 YFSETQ. There are 12 residues in the CDR3. The CDR3 DNA reads TGCGCCAACTCTCCGGGGAATGAAAAACTGTTTTTT. Protein: CANSPGNEKLFF. The variable domain in full, with the rest retrieved from reference TRBV5-1 and TRBJ1-4, is KAGVTQTPRYLIKTRGQQVTLSCSPISGHRSVSWYQQTPGQGLQFLFEYFSETQRNKGNFPGRFSGRQFSNSRSEMNVSTLELGDSALYLCANSPGNEKLFFGSGTQLSVL.

The chain carries TRBV2 and TRBJ2-7; 12 nucleotides agree with TRBD2. The V gene end was trimmed by 4 bases and the J gene end by 7 bases; junction bases not matched to a gene: 5. The CDR3 spans 14 residues. Germline assignment: CDR1 SNHLY and CDR2 FYNNEI. CDR3 sequence reads: CASSGLAGVGEQYF. In nucleotides, the CDR3 is TGTGCCAGCAGTGGACTAGCGGGAGTCGGTGAGCAGTACTTC.

Only a few counts were recorded for this clone. The chain couples TRBV6-1 to TRBJ2-3, with a weak D call TRBD1 (5 bases). Germline CDR1 is MNHNS and CDR2 is SASEGT. The V end lost 7 bases, the J end lost 2 bases, and 16 bases lay between the germline ends. There are 15 residues in the CDR3. The CDR3 here is CASTLRGGFTDTQYF. The DNA for the CDR3 is TGTGCCAGCACCCTTAGGGGCGGCTTCACAGATACGCAGTATTTT.

V and J are TRBV4-1 and TRBJ1-4; D perhaps matches TRBD1 (5 bases). V was cut by 1 base and J by 0 bases, with 15 bases left in between. The CDR3 sequence is 18 residues long. From germline, CDR1 is MGHRA and CDR2 YSYEKL. The CDR3, as DNA: TGCGCCAGCAGCCAAGCTCCGCCCCGGGGGGCAACTAATGAAAAACTGTTTTTT. This encodes CASSQAPPRGATNEKLFF.